Sequencing of this TCR beta chain was carried out in a study of human T cells and chemical hapten exposure. Trimming at V came to 8 bases and at J to 0 bases, leaving 10 bases not matched to a gene. CDR3 length: 17 residues. The germline gives CDR1 MDHEN, CDR2 SYDVKM. TCRdb called the 5' RACE reads again in MiXCR, with one record for every CDR3 protein. The data show approximately 110,000 distinct CDR3 sequences, approximately 20% seen once. Total RNA was isolated from unfractionated whole blood. The chain has TRBV28 and TRBJ2-6, with TRBD2 identical over 7 bases. The source of this sequence is a human donor in good health. The CDR3 is CASYRRGGLSGANVLTF. For the CDR3, the DNA is TGTGCCAGCTACCGCCGGGGAGGGCTCTCTGGGGCCAACGTCCTGACTTTC.